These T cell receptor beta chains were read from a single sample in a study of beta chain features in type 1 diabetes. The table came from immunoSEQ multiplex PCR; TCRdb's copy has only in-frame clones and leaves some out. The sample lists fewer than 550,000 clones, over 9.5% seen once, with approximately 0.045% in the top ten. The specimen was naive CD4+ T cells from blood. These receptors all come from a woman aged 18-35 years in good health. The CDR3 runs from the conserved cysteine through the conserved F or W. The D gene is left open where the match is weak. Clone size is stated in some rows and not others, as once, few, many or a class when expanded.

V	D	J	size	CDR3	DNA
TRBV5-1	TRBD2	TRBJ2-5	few	CASSLIAGGQETQYF	TGCGCCAGCAGCTTAATAGCGGGGGGACAAGAGACCCAGTACTTC
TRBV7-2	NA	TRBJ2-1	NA	CASSLGAGTPNEQFF	TGTGCCAGCAGCTTAGGTGCGGGAACGCCCAATGAGCAGTTCTTC
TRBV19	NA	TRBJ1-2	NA	CAAVRGPAYGYTF	TGTGCCGCCGTTCGGGGCCCGGCCTATGGCTACACCTTC
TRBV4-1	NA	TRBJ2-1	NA	CASSQAPAGLIVGEQFF	TGCGCCAGCAGCCAAGCCCCAGCGGGCCTTATCGTGGGTGAGCAGTTCTTC
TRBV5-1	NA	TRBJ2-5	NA	CASSLESLGGQYF	TGCGCCAGCAGCTTGGAAAGTCTTGGGGGCCAGTACTTC
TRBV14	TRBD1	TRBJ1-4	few	CASSLGTVNEKLFF	TGTGCCAGCAGCCTCGGGACAGTTAATGAAAAACTGTTTTTT
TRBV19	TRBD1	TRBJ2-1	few	CASGRQGTLEQFF	TGTGCCAGTGGGAGACAGGGAACCCTTGAGCAGTTCTTC
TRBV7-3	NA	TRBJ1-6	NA	CASSLEVGGGSPLHF	TGTGCCAGCAGCTTAGAGGTGGGGGGAGGTTCACCCCTCCACTTT
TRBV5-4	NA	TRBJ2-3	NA	CASSSVTPGDTQYF	TGTGCCAGCAGTTCAGTTACGCCCGGAGATACGCAGTATTTT
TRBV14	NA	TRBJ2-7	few	CASSPLTRSAYEQYF	TGTGCCAGCAGCCCTTTGACTAGGTCGGCCTACGAGCAGTACTTC
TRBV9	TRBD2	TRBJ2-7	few	CASSVGWQPASGSAEQYF	TGTGCCAGCAGCGTAGGATGGCAGCCCGCTAGCGGGAGTGCCGAGCAGTACTTC
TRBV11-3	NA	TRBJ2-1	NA	CASSSVYSGAGEQFF	TGTGCCAGCAGCTCCGTCTACTCCGGTGCTGGTGAGCAGTTCTTC
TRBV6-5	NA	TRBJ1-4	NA	CASSYTYAEKLFF	TGTGCCAGCAGTTACACCTACGCTGAAAAACTGTTTTTT
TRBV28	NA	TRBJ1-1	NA	CASSLGARASTEAFF	TGTGCCAGCAGTTTGGGGGCGCGTGCATCCACTGAAGCTTTCTTT
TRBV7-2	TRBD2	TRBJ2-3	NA	CASSQRTSGTDTQYF	TGTGCCAGCAGCCAGCGGACTAGCGGCACAGATACGCAGTATTTT
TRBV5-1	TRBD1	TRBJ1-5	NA	CASSFLGTASNQPQHF	TGCGCCAGCAGCTTCCTCGGGACAGCAAGCAATCAGCCCCAGCATTTT
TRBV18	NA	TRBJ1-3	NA	CASSPLERTAGNTIYF	TGTGCCAGCTCACCACTGGAGCGAACGGCTGGAAACACCATATATTTT
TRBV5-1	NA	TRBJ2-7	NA	CASSFQGQRYEQYF	TGCGCCAGCAGCTTCCAAGGACAGCGGTACGAGCAGTACTTC
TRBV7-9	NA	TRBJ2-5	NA	CASSRRWETQYF	TGTGCCAGCAGCCGGCGGTGGGAGACCCAGTACTTC
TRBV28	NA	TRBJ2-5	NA	CASSYRSPRETQYF	TGTGCCAGCAGTTACCGGAGTCCTCGAGAGACCCAGTACTTC
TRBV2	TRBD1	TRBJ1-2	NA	CASGDRGSYTF	TGTGCCAGCGGAGACAGGGGCAGCTACACCTTC
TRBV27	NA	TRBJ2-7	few	CASSLGWSSYEQYF	TGTGCCAGCAGTTTAGGATGGAGCTCCTACGAGCAGTACTTC
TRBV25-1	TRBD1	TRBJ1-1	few	CASADRGTEAFF	TGTGCCAGCGCCGACAGGGGGACTGAAGCTTTCTTT
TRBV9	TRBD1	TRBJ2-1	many	CASSPRGTGGSAGYNEQFF	TGTGCCAGCAGCCCCCGCGGGACAGGGGGATCGGCGGGGTACAATGAGCAGTTCTTC
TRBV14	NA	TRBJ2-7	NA	CASSQGRGYEQYF	TGTGCCAGCAGCCAAGGTCGGGGCTACGAGCAGTACTTC
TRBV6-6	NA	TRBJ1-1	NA	CASREGAEAFF	TGTGCCAGCAGGGAGGGCGCTGAAGCTTTCTTT
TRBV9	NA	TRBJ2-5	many	CASSRTGTKETQYF	TGTGCCAGCAGTCGTACCGGGACGAAGGAGACCCAGTACTTC
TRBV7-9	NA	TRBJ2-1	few	CASSLAVGQYNEQFF	TGTGCCAGCAGCTTAGCGGTCGGACAGTACAATGAGCAGTTCTTC
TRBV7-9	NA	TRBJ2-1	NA	CASSLYAFKSPYANEQFF	TGTGCCAGCAGCTTATATGCCTTCAAGTCCCCCTACGCAAATGAGCAGTTCTTC
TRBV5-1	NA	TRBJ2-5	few	CASSLEPGGQETQYF	TGCGCCAGCAGCTTGGAACCAGGGGGGCAAGAGACCCAGTACTTC
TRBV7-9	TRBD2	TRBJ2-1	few	CASSTLTSGIYNEQFF	TGTGCCAGCAGCACCCTGACTAGCGGGATATACAATGAGCAGTTCTTC
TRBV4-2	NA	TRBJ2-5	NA	CASSREGARSLQETQYF	TGTGCCAGCAGCCGGGAAGGAGCTAGGTCCCTCCAAGAGACCCAGTACTTC
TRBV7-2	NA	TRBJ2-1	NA	CASRTGTHEQFF	TGTGCCAGCAGAACAGGGACCCATGAGCAGTTCTTC
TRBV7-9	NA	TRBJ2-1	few	CASSLGQGTYNEQFF	TGTGCCAGCAGCTTAGGGCAGGGGACCTACAATGAGCAGTTCTTC
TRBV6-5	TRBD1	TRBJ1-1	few	CASSRDRANTEAFF	TGTGCCAGCAGCCGGGACAGGGCGAACACTGAAGCTTTCTTT
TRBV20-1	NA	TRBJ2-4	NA	CSARPKNIQYF	TGCAGTGCTAGGCCCAAAAACATTCAGTACTTC
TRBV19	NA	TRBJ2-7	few	CASSPGAGTAYEQYF	TGTGCCAGTAGCCCTGGGGCGGGGACCGCCTACGAGCAGTACTTC
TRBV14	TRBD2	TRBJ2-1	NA	CASSLGLAGVFEQFF	TGTGCCAGCAGCCTCGGACTAGCGGGAGTATTTGAGCAGTTCTTC
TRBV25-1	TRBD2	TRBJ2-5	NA	CASSDSRALREQYF	TGTGCCAGCAGTGATTCCCGGGCGTTGCGGGAGCAGTACTTC
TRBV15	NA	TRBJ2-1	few	CATSRAGTISNEQFF	TGTGCCACCAGCAGAGCCGGGACAATATCCAATGAGCAGTTCTTC
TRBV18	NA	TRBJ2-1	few	CASSQTQYNEQFF	TGTGCCAGCTCCCAGACGCAGTACAATGAGCAGTTCTTC
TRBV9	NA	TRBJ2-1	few	CASSANVGQYNEQFF	TGTGCCAGCAGCGCAAACGTCGGACAGTACAATGAGCAGTTCTTC
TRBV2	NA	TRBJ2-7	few	CASRRTLGLLEQYF	TGTGCCAGCAGAAGGACACTGGGGCTTCTCGAGCAGTACTTC
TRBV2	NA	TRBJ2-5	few	CASSEGTGKVETQYF	TGTGCCAGCAGCGAGGGGACCGGGAAGGTGGAGACCCAGTACTTC
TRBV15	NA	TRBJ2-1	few	CATSREGRYNEQFF	TGTGCCACCAGCAGAGAGGGGCGCTACAATGAGCAGTTCTTC
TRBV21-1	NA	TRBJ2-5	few	CASSKVIWGPDQETQYF	TGTGCCAGCAGCAAAGTTATATGGGGACCTGACCAAGAGACCCAGTACTTC
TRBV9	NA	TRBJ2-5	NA	CASSVDPTTGGETQYF	TGTGCCAGCAGCGTAGACCCTACCACTGGGGGAGAGACCCAGTACTTC
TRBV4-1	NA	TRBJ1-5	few	CASSQGNRVQPQHF	TGCGCCAGCAGCCAAGGAAACAGGGTACAGCCCCAGCATTTT
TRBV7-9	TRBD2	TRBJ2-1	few	CASSLLAENEQFF	TGTGCCAGCAGCCTACTAGCGGAGAATGAGCAGTTCTTC
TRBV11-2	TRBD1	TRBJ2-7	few	CASSFAGTGFTYEQYF	TGTGCCAGCAGCTTTGCCGGGACAGGGTTCACCTACGAGCAGTACTTC
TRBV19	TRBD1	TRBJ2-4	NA	CASSIFARGQGNIQYF	TGTGCCAGTAGTATTTTTGCCAGGGGACAGGGGAACATTCAGTACTTC
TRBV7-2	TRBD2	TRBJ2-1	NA	CASSLRGDTYNEQFF	TGTGCCAGCAGCCTGCGGGGGGACACATACAATGAGCAGTTCTTC
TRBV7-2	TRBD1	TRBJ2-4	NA	CASSLVQGPENIQYF	TGTGCCAGCAGCTTAGTACAGGGGCCTGAAAACATTCAGTACTTC
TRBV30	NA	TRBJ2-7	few	CAWSVRRGDSGSSYEQYF	TGTGCCTGGAGTGTAAGAAGAGGAGACTCGGGGAGCTCCTACGAGCAGTACTTC